This record looks at one TCR beta chain sequence and its context. Other DNA sequences from this sample encode an identical CDR3 as well. Deletions cut 5 bases from V and 4 bases from J, with 6 bases between. Per germline, CDR1 SGHAT and CDR2 FQNNGV. The CDR3 spans 11 residues. The data were produced by immunoSEQ multiplex PCR, yet TCRdb's version contains in-frame clones alone and is incomplete. This sample has roughly 67,000 clones, with around 90% found just once. The record originates from a study of OX40 agonist ivuxolimab in advanced cancers. Study-level information: Intravenous ivuxolimab was administered to patients every 2 weeks at 0.01 to 10 mg/kg.

The J gene is TRBJ2-7, the V gene TRBV11-2; D gene ambiguous. The clonotype comes from an adult with an advanced solid tumor such as melanoma, head and neck, liver or kidney cancer. Sequenced material: CD4+ or CD8+ T cells sorted from blood, taken in a trial of the OX40 agonist ivuxolimab. DNA of the CDR3: TGTGCCAGCAGCCCCCAGTACGAGCAGTACTTC. Its translation is CASSPQYEQYF.